This T cell receptor (beta chain) emerged from a study of CD8+CD57+ T cells in acquired aplastic anemia. Profiles of TCR beta VDJ and CDR3 were generated from a genomic DNA template. TCRdb reprocessed the reads via MiXCR and lists one record per CDR3 protein. In the table there are a few hundred thousand distinct CDR3 sequences, 61% of which are singletons. The germline gives CDR1 DFQATT, CDR2 SNEGSKA (reference sequence). The CDR3 sequence is 14 residues long. The germline V and J ends were trimmed by 2 bases and 6 bases, with 14 bases remaining between them. The sequence was obtained from a human donor in good health. V usage is TRBV20-1 and J usage is TRBJ1-5, with TRBD1 as a possible D gene (6 bases). The source material was sorted CD4+, CD8+, or CD8+CD57+ T cells (not recorded which) from PBMCs. The CDR3 region is CSARSNLDSQPQHF. Written as DNA, the CDR3 is TGCAGTGCTAGATCGAACCTGGACAGTCAGCCCCAGCATTTT.